This entry lists 17 T cell receptor beta chains sequenced from one sample in a study of T cells in Graves' hyperthyroidism and ophthalmopathy. RNA transcripts were the template for amplifying TCR beta CDR3 regions. A set of HTBI primers served as the primers for a first-round RT-PCR of the TCR CDR3. A single record per CDR3 protein comes from TCRdb applying MiXCR to the multiplex PCR reads. The data show hundreds of thousands of distinct CDR3 sequences, over 40% seen once. Sequenced sample: peripheral blood or thyroid tissue (not recorded which). Source of these receptors: an adult man with Graves' disease, either hyperthyroidism or ophthalmopathy (not recorded which).

V and J are TRBV12-3 or TRBV12-4 and TRBJ1-1; D may be TRBD1 (5 bases). This CDR3 is built from 13 residues. Trimming stripped 6 bases from V and 1 base from J, with 9 bases between. The CDR3 nucleotides are TGTGCCAGCAGATCAGACAGGAACACTGAAGCTTTCTTT. Its translation is CASRSDRNTEAFF.

A word on this clonotype: With a much larger clone just one base away, this may be a read error. This chain uses TRBV10-1 with TRBJ1-6; tentative D call: TRBD1 (5 bases). The V gene's germline CDR1 is WNHNN and CDR2 SYGVQD (reference sequence). CDR3 length: 14 amino acids. Here the CDR3 DNA reads TGCGCCAGCAGTGGGGGGGGTTGGAATTCACCCCACCACTTT. Translation gives CASSGGGWNSPHHF.

V is TRBV7-2 and J is TRBJ2-2, with D unresolved. Trimming left V 5 bases short and J 9 bases short, with 10 bases between. The CDR3 is 12 amino acids. Germline-derived CDR1 and CDR2 are SGHTA and FQGNSA. As DNA, the CDR3 is TGTGCCAGCAGCCCGGGTTACAGGGAGCTGTTTTTT. Protein: CASSPGYRELFF.

This clonotype has a handful of counts. This chain links TRBV7-6 with TRBJ1-5, with D unclear. The V end lost 1 base, the J end lost 4 bases, and 14 bases lay between the germline ends. The CDR3 sequence is 16 residues long. Germline V lookup: CDR1 SGHVS, CDR2 FNYEAQ. The CDR3 DNA is TGTGCCAGCAGCTTAGGAAGAGGGTCCCTGAATCAGCCCCAGCATTTT. Translating gives CASSLGRGSLNQPQHF.

The count of this clonotype is one. The chain joins TRBV4-1 to TRBJ2-7; 9 bases fit TRBD2. In germline, CDR1 is MGHRA, CDR2 YSYEKL. Losses at the gene ends were 0 bases for V and 2 bases for J; bases not matched to a gene: 11. The CDR3 runs to 18 residues. CDR3 sequence reads: CASSQDPPGVAGAYEQYF. CDR3 coding DNA: TGCGCCAGCAGCCAAGACCCCCCAGGGGTAGCGGGGGCCTACGAGCAGTACTTC.

This clonotype was detected a few times. The chain links TRBV7-2 to TRBJ1-5; a weak D match, TRBD1 (6 bases). CDR3 length: 14 residues. From germline, CDR1 is SGHTA and CDR2 FQGNSA. Deletions cut 4 bases from V and 4 bases from J, with 11 bases between. The CDR3 loop is CASSSRTENQPQHF. The DNA of the CDR3 is TGTGCCAGCAGCTCAAGGACAGAGAATCAGCCCCAGCATTTT.

In this sample, this clonotype turned up many times. The J gene is TRBJ1-2, the V gene TRBV7-2, with 10 bases fitting TRBD1. The length of the CDR3 is 15 residues. V was pared by 3 bases and J by 5 bases, with 6 bases of the junction left unmatched. Germline lookup yields CDR1 SGHTA and CDR2 FQGNSA. The CDR3 reads CASSLTGGKGYGYTF. CDR3 bases: TGTGCCAGCAGCTTGACAGGGGGCAAGGGTTATGGCTACACCTTC.

This clonotype has ten or more counts. The genes are TRBV10-3 and TRBJ1-6, with a weak D call TRBD1 (5 bases). CDR1 and CDR2 from the germline V gene are ENHRY and SYGVKD. The V end lost 10 bases, the J end lost 5 bases, and 15 bases lay between the germline ends. The CDR3 runs 14 residues. DNA of the CDR3: TGTGCCACGAAGATAGTAGGGGATAATTCACCCCTCCACTTT. Translated: CATKIVGDNSPLHF.

This chain links TRBV12-3 or TRBV12-4 with TRBJ2-7; D call uncertain. The CDR3 spans 15 residues. Deletions cut 6 bases from V and 0 bases from J, with 15 bases between. CDR3 in amino acids: CASRASNSPSYEQYF. CDR3 in DNA: TGTGCCAGCAGGGCCTCCAACAGCCCCTCCTACGAGCAGTACTTC.

Points on this clonotype: A clone one base away is much larger, so this may be a read error. This chain uses TRBV24-1 with TRBJ2-2; D gene uncertain. The CDR3 totals 17 residues. Germline-derived CDR1 and CDR2 are KGHDR and SFDVKD. The DNA for the CDR3 is TGTGCCACCCGTGATTTGCAGGATCCCTCGAACACCGGGGAGCTGTTTTTT. Its translation is CATRDLQDPSNTGELFF.

This clonotype was counted ten times or more. The rearrangement uses TRBV7-2 and TRBJ1-3; D unresolved. Trimming took off 4 bases at V and 4 bases at J, with 11 bases between the two ends. Per the germline V gene, CDR1 is SGHTA and CDR2 is FQGNSA. There are 14 residues in the CDR3. CDR3 nucleotide sequence: TGTGCCAGCAGCTCCTGGACTGTCGGAAACACCATATATTTT. Encoded protein: CASSSWTVGNTIYF.

In regard to this clonotype: Here the CDR3 omits its conserved ending phenylalanine or tryptophan, so a read error is the likely source. This chain connects TRBV2 to TRBJ1-1; D gene unclear. This CDR3 has 11 residues. Germline-derived CDR1 and CDR2 are SNHLY and FYNNEI. The germline V and J ends were trimmed by 5 bases and 4 bases, with 5 bases remaining between them. CDR3 in amino acids: CASSQVTEAFL. The CDR3 coding sequence is TGTGCCAGCAGTCAGGTCACTGAAGCTTTCCTT.

This chain joins TRBV10-2 and TRBJ1-4; D remains unclear. This CDR3 contains 13 residues. Germline assignment: CDR1 WSHSY and CDR2 SAAADI. V was cut by 4 bases and J by 5 bases, with 8 bases left in between. CDR3 loop: CASSGSENEKLFF. The CDR3 bases are TGCGCCAGCAGTGGCTCGGAAAATGAAAAACTGTTTTTT.

Notes on this clonotype: A read error may produce the germline difference seen at one junction end. The J gene is TRBJ1-2, the V gene TRBV10-3; D ambiguous. The CDR3 runs to 16 residues. Germline V gene sequence: CDR1 ENHRY, CDR2 SYGVKD. CDR3 nucleotide sequence: TGTGCCAGCAGTTACTCGAAGACGGGTTCGCCTTCTGGCTACACCTTC. Residues: CASSYSKTGSPSGYTF.

The genes are TRBV15 and TRBJ1-2; D is unresolved. The CDR3 consists of 13 residues. The V gene lost 4 bases and the J gene lost 4 bases, with 10 bases spanning the gap. Per germline, CDR1 LNHNV and CDR2 YYDKDF (reference sequence). CDR3 residues: CATSTSGSYGYTF. The CDR3, as DNA: TGTGCCACCAGCACATCCGGGAGCTATGGCTACACCTTC.

Worth noting for this clonotype: Sequence at one end of the junction differs from germline and may be a read error. CDR3 sequence (DNA): TGTACCAGCGTTACCCAGGGACCTTACGAGCAGTACTTC. It codes for CTSVTQGPYEQYF. This chain joins TRBV25-1 and TRBJ2-7, with D tentatively TRBD1 or TRBD2 (5 bases each). Germline V gene sequence: CDR1 MGHDK, CDR2 SYGVNS. The CDR3 is 13 amino acids.

This clonotype was seen repeatedly, ten times or more. The gene calls are TRBV7-3 and TRBJ2-7; no clear D. Germline CDR1 and CDR2: SGHTA and FQGTGA. This CDR3 is built from 14 residues. V was shortened by 0 bases and J by 1 base, with 7 bases between the two germline ends. This CDR3 reads CASSLTSTSYEQYF. In DNA form, the CDR3 reads TGTGCCAGCAGCTTAACGTCGACATCCTACGAGCAGTACTTC.